Described below is a single TCR beta chain sequence and its context. This sample stems from a study of HIV-infected patients and healthy controls. Background on the study: By the second bleed, viral load was undetectable in most of the 16 patients.

Follow-up blood was drawn about 14 weeks, roughly three months, after antiretroviral therapy began. The repertoire came from unfractionated whole blood and reflected all unsorted peripheral T cells. The CDR3 covers 14 residues. V shed 1 base and J shed 2 bases, with 12 bases lying between them. The germline gives CDR1 GTSNPN, CDR2 SVGIG (reference sequence). Around 0.5 ug RNA was reverse transcribed with alpha and beta constant-region primers. Separate chain-specific third strand synthesis with multiplexing indices produced the alpha and beta libraries. TCRdb used MiXCR to reprocess the 5' RACE reads, holding one entry per CDR3 protein. The sample yields approximately 10,000 distinct CDR3 sequences, 5.5% to 7% seen once.

This chain joins TRBV30 and TRBJ2-7; the D gene is possibly TRBD1 (6 bases). Material: blood, obtained during antiretroviral therapy. The TCR comes from an adult with HIV infection. The donor label of this sample is uncertain. The CDR3 sequence is CAWSAGVPPYEQYF. The CDR3 DNA sequence: TGTGCCTGGAGTGCAGGGGTTCCGCCCTACGAGCAGTACTTC.